What follows is one T cell receptor (beta chain) and its context. This record belongs to a study of CD8+CD57+ T cells in acquired aplastic anemia. The germline CDR1 and CDR2 sequences are LGHNA and YNFKEQ. Between the trimmed V and J ends, which lost 2 bases and 5 bases, there was a span of 15 bases. The length of the CDR3 is 15 residues. The template used for profiling TCR beta VDJ and CDR3 was genomic DNA. One entry per CDR3 protein, called by TCRdb with MiXCR from the reads. Among 150,000 to 200,000 distinct CDR3 sequences listed, under 70% were seen once. This chain connects TRBV4-2 to TRBJ2-5, with D uncertain. The sequenced material came from sorted CD4+, CD8+, or CD8+CD57+ T cells (not recorded which) from PBMCs. This clonotype was sampled from a human donor with severe aplastic anemia or a healthy control (not recorded which). The CDR3 is CASSQYGSPTETQYF. The CDR3 DNA follows: TGTGCCAGCAGCCAATATGGTAGCCCAACGGAGACCCAGTACTTC.